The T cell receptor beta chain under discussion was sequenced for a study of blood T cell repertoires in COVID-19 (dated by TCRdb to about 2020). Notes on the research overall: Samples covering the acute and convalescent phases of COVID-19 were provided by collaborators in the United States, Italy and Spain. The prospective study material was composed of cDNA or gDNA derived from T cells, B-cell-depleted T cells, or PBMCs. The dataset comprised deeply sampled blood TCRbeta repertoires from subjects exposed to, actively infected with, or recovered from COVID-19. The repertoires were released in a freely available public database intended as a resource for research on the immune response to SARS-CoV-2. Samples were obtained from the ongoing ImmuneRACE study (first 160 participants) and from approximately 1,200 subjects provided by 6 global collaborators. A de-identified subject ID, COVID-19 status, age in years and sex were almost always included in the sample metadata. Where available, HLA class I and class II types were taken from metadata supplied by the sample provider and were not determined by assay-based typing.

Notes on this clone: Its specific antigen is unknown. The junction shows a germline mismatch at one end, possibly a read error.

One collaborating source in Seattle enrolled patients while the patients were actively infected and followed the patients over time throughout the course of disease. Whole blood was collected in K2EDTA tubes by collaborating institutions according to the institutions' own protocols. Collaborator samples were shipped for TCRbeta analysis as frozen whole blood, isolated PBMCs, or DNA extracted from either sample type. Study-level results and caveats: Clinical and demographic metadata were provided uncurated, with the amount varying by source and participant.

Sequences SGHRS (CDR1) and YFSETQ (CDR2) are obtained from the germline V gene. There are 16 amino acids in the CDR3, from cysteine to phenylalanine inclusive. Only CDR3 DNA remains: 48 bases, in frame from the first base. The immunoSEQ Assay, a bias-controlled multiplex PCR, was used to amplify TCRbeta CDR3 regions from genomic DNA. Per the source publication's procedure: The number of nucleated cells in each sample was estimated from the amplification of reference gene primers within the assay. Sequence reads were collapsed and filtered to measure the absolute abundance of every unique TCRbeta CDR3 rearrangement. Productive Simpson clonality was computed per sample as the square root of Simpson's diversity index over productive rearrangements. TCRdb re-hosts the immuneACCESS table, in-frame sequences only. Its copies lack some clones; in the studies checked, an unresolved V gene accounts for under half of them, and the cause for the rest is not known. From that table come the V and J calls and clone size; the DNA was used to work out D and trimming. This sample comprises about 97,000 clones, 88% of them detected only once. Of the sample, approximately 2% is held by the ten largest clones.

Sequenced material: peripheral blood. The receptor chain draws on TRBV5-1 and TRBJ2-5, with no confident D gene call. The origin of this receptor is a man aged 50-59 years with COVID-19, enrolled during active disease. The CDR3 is CASTLGSFGLRETQYF. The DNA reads TGCGCCAGCACCTTGGGAAGTTTTGGCTTAAGAGAGACCCAGTACTTC.